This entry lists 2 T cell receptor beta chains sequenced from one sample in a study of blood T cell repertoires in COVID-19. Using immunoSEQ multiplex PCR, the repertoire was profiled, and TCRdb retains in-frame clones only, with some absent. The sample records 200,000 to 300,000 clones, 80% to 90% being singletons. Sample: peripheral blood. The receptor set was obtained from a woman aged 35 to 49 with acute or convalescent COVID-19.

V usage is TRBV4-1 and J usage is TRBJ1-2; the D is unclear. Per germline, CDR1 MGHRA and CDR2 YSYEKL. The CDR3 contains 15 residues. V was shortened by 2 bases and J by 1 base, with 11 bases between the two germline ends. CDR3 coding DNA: TGCGCCAGCAGCCAAAGCGGCAGTATTAACTATGGCTACACCTTC. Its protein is CASSQSGSINYGYTF.

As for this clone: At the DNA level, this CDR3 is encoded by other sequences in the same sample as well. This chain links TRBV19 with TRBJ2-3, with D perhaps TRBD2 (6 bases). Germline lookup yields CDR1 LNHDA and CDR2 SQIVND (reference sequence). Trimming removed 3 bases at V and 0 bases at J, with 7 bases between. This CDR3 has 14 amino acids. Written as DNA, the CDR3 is TGTGCCAGTAGTATTAGCGGTAGCACAGATACGCAGTATTTT. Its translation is CASSISGSTDTQYF.